This is a list of T cell receptor beta chains from one sample in a study of control samples from healthy donors and cancer patients. This table comes from immunoSEQ multiplex PCR, and its TCRdb copy is limited to in-frame clones, with some not included. This sample has 150,000 to 200,000 clones, with under 95% found just once. Specimen: blood. All receptors come from a woman aged 18-29 years in good health. CDR3s include the opening cysteine and the closing phenylalanine or tryptophan. The D gene is left open where the match is weak. Clone size is not always given. Where it is, it says once, few, many or a class for expanded clones.

d_call	v_call	j_call	clone_size	cdr3_aa	cdr3_nt
NA	TRBV24-1	TRBJ2-5	NA	CATSDLTETQYF	TGTGCCACCAGTGATTTGACAGAGACCCAGTACTTC
TRBD1	TRBV2	TRBJ1-1	once	CASRGQGEYTEAFF	TGTGCCAGCAGGGGACAGGGTGAGTACACTGAAGCTTTCTTT
NA	TRBV28	TRBJ2-7	NA	CASSLSGEQYF	TGTGCCAGCAGTTTATCGGGAGAGCAGTACTTC
NA	TRBV28	TRBJ2-7	NA	CASTGLYEQYF	TGTGCCAGCACCGGGTTGTACGAGCAGTACTTC
TRBD2	TRBV7-2	TRBJ2-7	NA	CASSLGLAYEQYF	TGTGCCAGCAGCTTAGGACTAGCGTACGAGCAGTACTTC
NA	TRBV28	TRBJ2-1	NA	CASNPEGGSYNEQFF	TGTGCCAGCAACCCCGAGGGAGGCTCCTACAATGAGCAGTTCTTC
TRBD1	TRBV6-4	TRBJ2-7	NA	CASSDSDRGSYEQYF	TGTGCCAGCAGTGACTCGGACAGGGGATCCTACGAGCAGTACTTC
TRBD2	TRBV4-2	TRBJ2-1	NA	CASSQGGGYNEQFF	TGTGCCAGCAGCCAAGGCGGGGGCTACAATGAGCAGTTCTTC
TRBD1	TRBV29-1	TRBJ1-1	NA	CSGDRGMNTEAFF	TGCAGCGGAGACAGGGGTATGAACACTGAAGCTTTCTTT
TRBD1	TRBV6-6	TRBJ1-2	NA	CASNIAGDREVGYTF	TGTGCCAGCAACATCGCGGGGGACAGGGAGGTCGGCTACACCTTC
NA	TRBV5-1	TRBJ2-6	NA	CASSLGGTVSGANVLTF	TGCGCCAGCAGCTTGGGGGGGACCGTCTCTGGGGCCAACGTCCTGACTTTC
TRBD1	TRBV5-1	TRBJ2-6	NA	CASSFSGQGRDSGANVLTF	TGCGCCAGCAGCTTTTCCGGACAGGGACGAGACTCTGGGGCCAACGTCCTGACTTTC
TRBD2	TRBV13	TRBJ2-1	NA	CASSPWGLAGGEKDNEQFF	TGTGCCAGCAGCCCTTGGGGACTAGCGGGAGGGGAGAAAGACAATGAGCAGTTCTTC
NA	TRBV5-1	TRBJ1-1	once	CASSATPSVSEAFF	TGCGCCAGCAGCGCCACCCCCAGTGTATCTGAAGCTTTCTTT
NA	TRBV5-4	TRBJ2-5	NA	CASSRTGAQETQYF	TGTGCCAGCAGCCGCACAGGCGCCCAAGAGACCCAGTACTTC
NA	TRBV24-1	TRBJ1-1	NA	CATRSSGQHTEAFF	TGTGCCACCAGATCTTCTGGACAACACACTGAAGCTTTCTTT
TRBD2	TRBV7-9	TRBJ2-2	NA	CASSWRSGGNTGELFF	TGTGCCAGCAGCTGGAGAAGCGGGGGAAACACCGGGGAGCTGTTTTTT
TRBD1	TRBV18	TRBJ1-1	NA	CASSPRDRGPLLNTEAFF	TGTGCCAGCTCACCCAGGGACAGGGGTCCCCTCCTGAACACTGAAGCTTTCTTT
NA	TRBV6-5	TRBJ2-3	NA	CASSYSKGGSTDTQYF	TGTGCCAGCAGTTACTCGAAGGGCGGAAGCACAGATACGCAGTATTTT
TRBD1	TRBV28	TRBJ1-1	NA	CASSSFRGLTEAFF	TGTGCCAGCAGTTCCTTTAGGGGGCTCACTGAAGCTTTCTTT
NA	TRBV19	TRBJ2-3	NA	CASNDRRPSTDTQYF	TGTGCCAGTAACGACAGGAGACCTAGCACAGATACGCAGTATTTT
NA	TRBV2	TRBJ2-3	NA	CASKPGLITDTQYF	TGTGCCAGTAAACCGGGACTTATCACAGATACGCAGTATTTT
NA	TRBV2	TRBJ1-2	NA	CASSGGALYGYTF	TGTGCCAGCAGTGGGGGGGCGCTTTATGGCTACACCTTC
TRBD1	TRBV10-3	TRBJ2-7	NA	CAISGRQGGYEQYF	TGTGCCATCAGTGGGAGACAGGGGGGCTACGAGCAGTACTTC